The sequence of this TCR beta chain was determined in a study of T cell changes during pregnancy in multiple sclerosis. Profiling relied on immunoSEQ multiplex PCR, and the TCRdb table lists in-frame clones only, not all of them. Here the sample spans some 60,000 clones, approximately 91% being singletons. Germline lookup yields CDR1 SGHTA and CDR2 FQGNSA. V was cut by 6 bases and J by 5 bases, with 16 bases left in between. The CDR3 is made up of 14 amino acids. The sample here was CD4+ T cells from peripheral blood mononuclear cells, taken in the third trimester of pregnancy. This TCR was sampled from a female donor with multiple sclerosis, enrolled in a pregnancy study. The V and J genes are TRBV7-2 and TRBJ1-1; D might be TRBD1 (5 bases). The CDR3 here is CASRYRLGGTEAFF. DNA for the CDR3: TGTGCCAGCAGATACAGGTTAGGAGGGACTGAAGCTTTCTTT.